This T cell receptor beta chain was sequenced for a study of Graves' ophthalmopathy and Graves' hyperthyroidism (dated by TCRdb to the late 2010s). In the study overall: Hyperthyroidism was considered stable if no progression to ophthalmopathy occurred within 18 months of follow-up. TCR beta repertoire signatures were used to distinguish Graves' ophthalmopathy from Graves' hyperthyroidism and to predict progression to ophthalmopathy. In total, around 140 blood samples were TCR-sequenced: fewer than 50 ophthalmopathy, under 80 hyperthyroidism and some 17 hyperthyroidism-to-ophthalmopathy patients. To explore V-J signatures distinguishing ophthalmopathy from hyperthyroidism, a discovery set of under 110 patients (roughly 45 ophthalmopathy, about 57 stable hyperthyroidism) was enrolled. An independent validation cohort was composed of approximately 19 hyperthyroidism patients and around 16 patients who later progressed from hyperthyroidism to ophthalmopathy. T-cell repertoires of thyroid tissue and blood were compared in over 5 hyperthyroidism patients. Following sample collection, hyperthyroidism patients were given methimazole at a starting dose of 30 mg daily, and ophthalmopathy patients were given high-dose intravenous methylprednisolone.

CDR1 and CDR2 are read off the germline V gene (reference sequence) as SGHNT and YYREEE. Its CDR3 holds 12 amino acids, cysteine through phenylalanine. The sequence is cut down to CDR3 DNA, 36 bases in frame from base 1. Trimming costs V 3 bases and J 4 bases, and their ends lie 7 bases apart. TCR beta CDR3 regions were amplified from RNA transcripts for repertoire sequencing. The first round of RT-PCR was done with HTBI primers and the Qiagen OneStep RT-PCR kit, and was followed by a second round of multiplex PCR, then size selection and purification. Sequencing of the libraries was carried out on an Illumina HiSeq2000 in paired-end mode with 100 bp reads. In the paper's pipeline: SOAPnuke was used to process the reads, removing any read that contained adapters or uncalled bases, had a mean Phred below 15, or lacked an exact match to the constant primer or identifier. COPE v1.2.5 was used to merge high-quality paired reads. Unique nucleotide sequences were defined as clonotypes and aligned to IMGT TRB V, D and J references using MiTCR v1.1. The analysis was limited to V-J combinations with a frequency above 0.0001, which together covered 99% to 99.2% of the repertoires. For each V-J combination, a TCR clonal expansion and chaos score was defined as F50 clonal expansion divided by the chaos observed in the TCRdist matrix. Welch's t-statistics and random forest were used to narrow the features down to 13 V-J combinations, which were then fed into a naive Bayes classifier. The Morisita-Horn index was used to measure how similar the thyroid and blood repertoires were. TCRdb cleaned the public reads at Q25 with fastp, built clones with MiXCR and kept in-frame beta chains. Each CDR3 protein appears once, grouped with its most common genes and DNA. Here the V and J calls rest on TCRdb's processing, not on the authors' analysis. Across this sample there are more than 1,000,000 distinct CDR3 sequences, with around a third seen only once. More than 9.5% of the sample rests with the top ten.

Findings and caveats that apply to the study as a whole: Sample size was not statistically predetermined, and group allocation was not concealed from the investigators. The 13-signature model separated ophthalmopathy from stable hyperthyroidism with 85% to 90% sensitivity and about 81% specificity in cross-validation, and 80%/75% in the test set. Most expanded thyroid clonotypes with a frequency above 0.001 also appeared in blood, which suggests that blood repertoires may reflect the immune response in the thyroid. In validation, the model predicted ophthalmopathy progression with over 60% sensitivity and approximately 78% specificity; roughly 11 predicted patients were CT-confirmed with GO in a median of approximately six months.

Patients with hyperthyroidism were aged 18 to 65 years, had been newly diagnosed, and had a disease duration of less than 2 months. Patients with other autoimmune diseases, uncontrolled infections, pregnancy or lactation were excluded from the study. Diagnosis relied on clinical symptoms, serum thyroxine, TRAb, thyroid ultrasound and orbital computed tomography. Trizol reagent was used to extract the total RNA, and its quality was then checked on an Agilent 2100 Bioanalyzer. Points on this clonotype: Its recognized antigen is unknown. Base qualities are not provided; no much larger clone lies one nucleotide away.

This clonotype originated in an adult man with Graves' hyperthyroidism. The rearranged chain carries TRBV5-4 and TRBJ1-1; tentative D gene TRBD1, with 5 bases matching. The specimen was peripheral blood or thyroid tissue (not recorded which). The encoded CDR3 is CASSSGFTEAFF. The DNA sequence is as follows: TGTGCCAGCAGCTCAGGGTTCACTGAAGCTTTCTTT.